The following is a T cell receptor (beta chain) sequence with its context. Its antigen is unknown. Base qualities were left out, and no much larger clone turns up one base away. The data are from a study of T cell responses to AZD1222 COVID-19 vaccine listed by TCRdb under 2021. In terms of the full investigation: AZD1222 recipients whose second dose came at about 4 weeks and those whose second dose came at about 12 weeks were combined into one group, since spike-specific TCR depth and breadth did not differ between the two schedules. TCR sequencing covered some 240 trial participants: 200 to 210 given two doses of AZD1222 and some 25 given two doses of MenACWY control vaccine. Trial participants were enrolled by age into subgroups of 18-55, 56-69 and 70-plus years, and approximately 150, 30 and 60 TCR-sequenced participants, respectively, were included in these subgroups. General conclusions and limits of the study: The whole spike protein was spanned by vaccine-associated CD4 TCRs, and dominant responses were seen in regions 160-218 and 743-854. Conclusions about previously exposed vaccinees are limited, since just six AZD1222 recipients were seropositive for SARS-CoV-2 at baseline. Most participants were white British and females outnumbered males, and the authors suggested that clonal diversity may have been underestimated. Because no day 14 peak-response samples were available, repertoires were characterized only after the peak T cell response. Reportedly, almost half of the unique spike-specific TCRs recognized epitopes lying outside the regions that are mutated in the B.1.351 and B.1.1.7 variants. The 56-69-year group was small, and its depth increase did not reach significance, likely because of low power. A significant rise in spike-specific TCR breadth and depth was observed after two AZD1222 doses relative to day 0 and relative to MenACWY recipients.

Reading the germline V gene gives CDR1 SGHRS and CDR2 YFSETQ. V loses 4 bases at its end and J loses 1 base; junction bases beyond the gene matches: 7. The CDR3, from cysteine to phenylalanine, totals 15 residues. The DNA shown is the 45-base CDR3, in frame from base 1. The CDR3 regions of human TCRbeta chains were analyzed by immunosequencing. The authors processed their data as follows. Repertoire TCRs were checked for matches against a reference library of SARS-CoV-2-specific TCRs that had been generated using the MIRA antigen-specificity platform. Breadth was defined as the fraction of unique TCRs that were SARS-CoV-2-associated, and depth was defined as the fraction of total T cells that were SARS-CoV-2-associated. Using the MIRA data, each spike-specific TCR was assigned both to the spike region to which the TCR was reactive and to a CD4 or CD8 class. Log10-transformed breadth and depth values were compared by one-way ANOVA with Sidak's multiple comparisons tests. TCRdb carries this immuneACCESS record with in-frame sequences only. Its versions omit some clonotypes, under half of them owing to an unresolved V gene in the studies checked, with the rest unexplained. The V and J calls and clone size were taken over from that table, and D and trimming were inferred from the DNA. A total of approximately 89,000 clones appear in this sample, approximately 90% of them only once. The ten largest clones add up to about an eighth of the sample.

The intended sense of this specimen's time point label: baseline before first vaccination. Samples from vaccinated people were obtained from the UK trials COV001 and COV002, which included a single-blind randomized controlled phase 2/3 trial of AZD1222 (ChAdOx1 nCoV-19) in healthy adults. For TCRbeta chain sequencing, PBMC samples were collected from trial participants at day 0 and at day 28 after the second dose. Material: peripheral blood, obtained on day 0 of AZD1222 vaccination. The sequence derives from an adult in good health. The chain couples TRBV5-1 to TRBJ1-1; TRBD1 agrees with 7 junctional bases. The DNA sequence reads TGCGCCAGCAGCGCAAGGGACAGCTGGAACACTGAAGCTTTCTTT. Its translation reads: CASSARDSWNTEAFF.